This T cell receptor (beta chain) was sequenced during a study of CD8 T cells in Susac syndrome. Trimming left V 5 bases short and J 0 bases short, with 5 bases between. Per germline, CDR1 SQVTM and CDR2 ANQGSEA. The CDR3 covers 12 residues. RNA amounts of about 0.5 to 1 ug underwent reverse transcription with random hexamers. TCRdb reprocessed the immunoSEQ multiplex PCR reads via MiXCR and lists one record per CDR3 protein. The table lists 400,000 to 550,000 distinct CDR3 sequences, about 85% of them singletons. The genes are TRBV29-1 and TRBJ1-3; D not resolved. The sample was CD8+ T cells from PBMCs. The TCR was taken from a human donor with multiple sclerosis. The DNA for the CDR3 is TGCAGCGTTACGCTCTCTGGAAACACCATATATTTT. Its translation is CSVTLSGNTIYF. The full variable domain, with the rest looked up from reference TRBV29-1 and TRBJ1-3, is SAVISQKPSRDICQRGTSLTIQCQVDSQVTMMFWYRQQPGQSLTLIATANQGSEATYESGFVIDKFPISRPNLTFSTLTVSNMSPEDSSIYLCSVTLSGNTIYFGEGSWLTVV.